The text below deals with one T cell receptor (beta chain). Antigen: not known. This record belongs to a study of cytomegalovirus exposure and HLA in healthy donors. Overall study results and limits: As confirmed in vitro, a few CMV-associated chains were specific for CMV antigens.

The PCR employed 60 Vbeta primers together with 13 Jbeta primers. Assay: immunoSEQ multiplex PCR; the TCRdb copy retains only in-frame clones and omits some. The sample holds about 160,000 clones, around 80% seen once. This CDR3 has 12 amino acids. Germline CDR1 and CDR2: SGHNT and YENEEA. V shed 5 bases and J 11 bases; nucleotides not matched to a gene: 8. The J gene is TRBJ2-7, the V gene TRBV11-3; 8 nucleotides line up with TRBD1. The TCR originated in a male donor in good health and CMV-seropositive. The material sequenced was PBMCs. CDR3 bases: TGTGCCAGCAGCCCCGCCGGGACAGGCGAGTACTTC. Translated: CASSPAGTGEYF.